These 11 T cell receptor beta chains were all obtained from the same sample, sequenced in a study of T cells after yellow fever vaccination. MiXCR was run by TCRdb on the 5' RACE reads, yielding one entry per CDR3 protein. The repertoire holds a few hundred thousand distinct CDR3 sequences, with around a tenth as singletons. The sequencing used PBMCs, collected on the day of the first yellow fever vaccination. The receptors come from a man between 18 and 35 years old who received the YFV17D yellow fever vaccine.

Concerning this clonotype: Germline is not matched at one junction end, which may reflect a read error. The chain couples TRBV10-3 to TRBJ1-1, with D perhaps TRBD1 (5 bases). The CDR3 loop spans 13 amino acids. CDR1 ENHRY and CDR2 SYGVKD come from the germline V gene. The DNA for the CDR3 is TGTGCCATTCGACAGACTGACAACACTGACGCTTTCTTT. It codes for CAIRQTDNTDAFF.

This rearrangement joins TRBV4-3 to TRBJ2-1; 15 positions agree with TRBD2. Trimming at V came to 4 bases and at J to 7 bases, leaving 17 bases not matched to a gene. Germline CDR1 reads LGHNA; CDR2 reads YSLEER. This CDR3 is 20 amino acids long. CDR3 region: CASSRSLWTSGGAEENEQFF. CDR3 nucleotide sequence: TGCGCCAGCAGCCGAAGTCTCTGGACTAGCGGGGGGGCCGAGGAGAATGAGCAGTTCTTC.

This clonotype was found a few times. The chain has TRBV20-1 and TRBJ1-2; D gene uncertain. V shed 0 bases and J shed 3 bases, with 11 bases lying between them. CDR1 DFQATT and CDR2 SNEGSKA come from the germline V gene (reference sequence). CDR3 length: 14 amino acids. CDR3 DNA sequence: TGCAGTGCTAGAGATCCTAAGAGAGACTATGGCTACACCTTC. The encoded protein is CSARDPKRDYGYTF.

This clonotype was observed many times. The chain is built from TRBV12-3 or TRBV12-4 and TRBJ1-5, with a possible D match to TRBD1 (6 bases). The CDR3 length is 14 residues. With 7 bases removed from V and 6 bases from J, the gap between germline ends came to 16 bases. Written as DNA, the CDR3 is TGTGCCAGCACCATGGGGGGGGCTAGTCAGCCCCAGCATTTT. This encodes CASTMGGASQPQHF.

This clonotype was observed a few times. J is TRBJ2-4 and V is TRBV7-9; D may match TRBD1 or TRBD2 (5 bases each). V was trimmed by 1 base and J by 4 bases, leaving 11 bases between them. The CDR3 contains 15 residues. Germline V CDR1 and CDR2: SEHNR, FQNEAQ (reference sequence). The CDR3 here is CASSLDGTGKNIQYF. The CDR3 nucleotides read TGTGCCAGCAGCTTAGATGGGACGGGGAAAAACATTCAGTACTTC.

In its sample, this clonotype was seen a few times. The chain carries TRBV6-5 and TRBJ1-6; weak D call: TRBD1 (5 bases). The germline gives CDR1 MNHEY, CDR2 SVGAGI. CDR3 length equals 13 residues. V lost 2 bases, J lost 6 bases, and 5 bases lay in between. CDR3: CASSYQGNSPLHF. The CDR3, as DNA: TGTGCCAGCAGTTACCAGGGTAATTCACCCCTCCACTTT.

This chain links TRBV18 with TRBJ2-7, with TRBD1 identical over 8 bases. V shed 3 bases and J 9 bases; nucleotides not matched to a gene: 13. CDR1 KGHSH and CDR2 LQKENI come from the germline V gene. This CDR3 is 15 amino acids long. As DNA, the CDR3 is TGTGCCAGCTCACCTGGGACAGGCGCCCTCGTAAGGCAGTACGTC. Amino acid sequence: CASSPGTGALVRQYV.

This clonotype was detected only a few times. The rearrangement uses TRBV25-1 and TRBJ2-3; possible D gene TRBD2, 7 bases. The CDR3 spans 13 residues. Trimming removed 7 bases at V and 4 bases at J, with 12 bases between. Per germline, CDR1 MGHDK and CDR2 SYGVNS. The CDR3 DNA is TGTGCCAGCAAGGCGGGGGCCGCAGATACGCAGTATTTT. Encoded protein: CASKAGAADTQYF.

This clonotype was seen a few times. The V call is TRBV20-1, the J call TRBJ2-7; 9 bases map to TRBD1. This CDR3 spans 15 amino acids. V shed 5 bases, J shed 0 bases, and the junction held 8 bases outside the gene matches. Germline lookup yields CDR1 DFQATT and CDR2 SNEGSKA (reference sequence). The CDR3 spells CSASQGAGGSYEQYF. The CDR3, as DNA: TGCAGTGCTTCACAGGGGGCAGGGGGCTCCTACGAGCAGTACTTC.

In its sample, this clonotype was seen a few times. One junction end disagrees with the germline gene, perhaps due to a read error. This chain connects TRBV11-2 to TRBJ1-1; TRBD1 might be the D (5 bases). Germline V lookup: CDR1 SGHAT, CDR2 FQNNGV. CDR3 length: 17 amino acids. CDR3 protein: CASSLDGVLRGNTEAFF. Here the CDR3 DNA reads TGTGCCAGCAGCCTAGATGGGGTGCTGAGGGGGAACACTGAAGCTTTCTTT.

Many counts were recorded for this clonotype. The rearrangement uses TRBV29-1 and TRBJ2-5; 10 bases agree with TRBD2. The CDR3 length is 14 residues. Germline trimming cut 7 bases from V and 1 base from J; bases unmatched to any gene: 6. The germline V gene has CDR1 SQVTM and CDR2 ANQGSEA. The CDR3 region is CSGVKRGGQETQYF. CDR3 nucleotides: TGCAGCGGGGTCAAGCGGGGGGGCCAAGAGACCCAGTACTTC.